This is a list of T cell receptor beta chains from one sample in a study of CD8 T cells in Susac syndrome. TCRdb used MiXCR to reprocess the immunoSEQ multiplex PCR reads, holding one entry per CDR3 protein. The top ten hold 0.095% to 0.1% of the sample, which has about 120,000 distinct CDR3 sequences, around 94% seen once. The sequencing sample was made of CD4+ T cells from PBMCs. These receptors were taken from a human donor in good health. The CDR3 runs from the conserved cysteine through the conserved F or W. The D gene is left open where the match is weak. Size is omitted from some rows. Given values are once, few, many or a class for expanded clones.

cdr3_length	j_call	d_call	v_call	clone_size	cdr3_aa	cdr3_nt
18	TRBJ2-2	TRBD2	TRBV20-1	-	CSATLPLAGVDSHGELFF	TGCAGTGCTACCCTCCCCTTAGCGGGAGTGGATTCTCACGGGGAGCTGTTTTTT
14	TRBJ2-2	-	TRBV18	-	CASSPLAPTGELFF	TGTGCCAGCTCACCGCTAGCGCCCACCGGGGAGCTGTTTTTT
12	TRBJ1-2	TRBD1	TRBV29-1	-	CSVEPGGYGYTF	TGCAGCGTTGAACCAGGGGGCTATGGCTACACCTTC
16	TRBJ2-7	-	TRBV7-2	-	CASSLASTGLAYEQYF	TGTGCCAGCAGCTTAGCGAGCACAGGGCTAGCCTACGAGCAGTACTTC
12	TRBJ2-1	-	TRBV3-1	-	CASSPSRREQFF	TGTGCCAGCAGCCCTAGTCGCCGTGAGCAGTTCTTC
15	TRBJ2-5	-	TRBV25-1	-	CASSEPGTTQETQYF	TGTGCCAGCAGTGAACCCGGGACAACCCAAGAGACCCAGTACTTC
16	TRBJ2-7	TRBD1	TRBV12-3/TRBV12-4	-	CASTLAPGTGTLEQYF	TGTGCCAGCACCTTAGCTCCCGGGACAGGGACTTTAGAGCAGTACTTC
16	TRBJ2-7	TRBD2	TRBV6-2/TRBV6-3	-	CASRDIPGLAAYEQYF	TGTGCCAGCAGAGATATACCGGGACTAGCGGCCTACGAGCAGTACTTC
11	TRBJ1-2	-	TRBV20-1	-	CSASMPYGYTF	TGCAGTGCTTCGATGCCCTATGGCTACACCTTC
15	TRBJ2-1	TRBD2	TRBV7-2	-	CASSLAGLARNEQFF	TGTGCCAGCAGCTTAGCGGGACTAGCACGCAATGAGCAGTTCTTC
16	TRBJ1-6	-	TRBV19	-	CASSIGDSIQNSPLHF	TGTGCCAGTAGTATTGGCGACAGTATCCAGAATTCACCCCTCCACTTT
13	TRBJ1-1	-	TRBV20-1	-	CSALGHLNTEAFF	TGCAGTGCACTGGGACATTTGAACACTGAAGCTTTCTTT
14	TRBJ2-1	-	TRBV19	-	CASSRPGADNEQFF	TGTGCCTCCTCAAGGCCAGGGGCCGACAATGAGCAGTTCTTC
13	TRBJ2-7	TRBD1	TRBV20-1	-	CSARAPGTEEQYF	TGCAGTGCTAGAGCCCCCGGGACAGAAGAGCAGTACTTC
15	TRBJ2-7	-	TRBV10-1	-	CASSELVGSQDEQYF	TGCGCCAGCAGTGAGTTAGTGGGGAGTCAGGACGAGCAGTACTTC
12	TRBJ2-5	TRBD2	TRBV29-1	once	CSGGGGQETQYF	TGCAGTGGGGGGGGAGGGCAAGAGACCCAGTACTTC
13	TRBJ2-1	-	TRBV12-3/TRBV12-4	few	CASSFAAYNEQFF	TGTGCCAGCAGTTTTGCTGCCTACAATGAGCAGTTCTTC
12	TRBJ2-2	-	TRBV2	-	CASSGDAEELFF	TGTGCCAGCAGTGGGGACGCGGAGGAGCTGTTTTTT
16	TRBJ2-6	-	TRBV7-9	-	CASSPRGFAGANVLTF	TGTGCCAGCAGCCCAAGGGGGTTCGCTGGGGCCAACGTCCTGACTTTC
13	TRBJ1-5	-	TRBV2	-	CASSETANQPQHF	TGTGCCAGCAGTGAAACAGCAAATCAGCCCCAGCATTTT
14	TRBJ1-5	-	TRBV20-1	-	CSASRGPSNQPQHF	TGCAGTGCTAGTCGGGGCCCTAGCAATCAGCCCCAGCATTTT
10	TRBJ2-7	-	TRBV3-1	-	CASGFGEQYF	TGTGCCAGCGGCTTCGGGGAGCAGTACTTC
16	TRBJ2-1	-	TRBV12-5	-	CASGLIRDLQLNEQFF	TGTGCTAGTGGTTTGATTCGGGACCTACAACTCAATGAGCAGTTCTTC
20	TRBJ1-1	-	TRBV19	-	CASSMGMAGLQLGMNTEAFF	TGTGCCAGTAGTATGGGGATGGCAGGGCTACAACTTGGGATGAACACTGAAGCTTTCTTT
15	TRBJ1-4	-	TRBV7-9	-	CASSLERGTNEKLFF	TGTGCCAGCAGCTTAGAAAGGGGAACTAATGAAAAACTGTTTTTT
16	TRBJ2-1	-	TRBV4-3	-	CASSQNWGSSYNEQFF	TGCGCCAGCAGCCAAAATTGGGGGAGCTCCTACAATGAGCAGTTCTTC
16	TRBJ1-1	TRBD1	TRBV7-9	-	CASRRLDREGNTEAFF	TGTGCCAGCAGGCGCCTGGACAGGGAAGGCAACACTGAAGCTTTCTTT
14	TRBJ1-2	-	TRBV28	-	CASSLSPETYGYTF	TGTGCCAGCAGTTTATCTCCGGAGACATATGGCTACACCTTC
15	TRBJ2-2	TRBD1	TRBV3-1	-	CASRPGTGRTGELFF	TGTGCCAGCAGACCCGGGACAGGAAGAACCGGGGAGCTGTTTTTT
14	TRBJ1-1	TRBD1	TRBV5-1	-	CASSHGQGAAEAFF	TGCGCCAGCAGCCACGGACAGGGGGCCGCTGAAGCTTTCTTT
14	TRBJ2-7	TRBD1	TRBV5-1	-	CASSPRQGALEQYF	TGCGCCAGCAGCCCCCGACAGGGGGCACTCGAGCAGTACTTC
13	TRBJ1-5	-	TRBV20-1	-	CSAQTDSNQPQHF	TGCAGTGCCCAGACAGATAGCAATCAGCCCCAGCATTTT
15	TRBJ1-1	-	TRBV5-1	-	CASSLEGGPSTEAFF	TGCGCCAGCAGCTTGGAAGGGGGACCGAGCACTGAAGCTTTCTTT
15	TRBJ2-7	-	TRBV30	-	CAWLRKDSLSYEQYF	TGTGCCTGGTTACGAAAGGACAGTCTCTCCTACGAGCAGTACTTC
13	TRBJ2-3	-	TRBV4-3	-	CASSLRKADTQYF	TGCGCCAGCAGCCTGCGGAAGGCAGATACGCAGTATTTT
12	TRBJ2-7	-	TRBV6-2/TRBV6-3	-	CASSATSYEQYF	TGTGCCAGCAGCGCGACCTCCTACGAGCAGTACTTC
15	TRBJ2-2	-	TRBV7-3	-	CASSPSGGDTGELFF	TGTGCCAGCAGCCCATCCGGGGGCGACACCGGGGAGCTGTTTTTT
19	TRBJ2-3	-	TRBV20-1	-	CSARASDYVPRQIADTQYF	TGCAGTGCTAGGGCTAGCGATTACGTACCCCGGCAGATTGCAGATACGCAGTATTTT
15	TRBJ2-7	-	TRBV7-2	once	CASTEDSSGPYEQYF	TGTGCCAGCACCGAGGACTCCAGCGGACCCTACGAGCAGTACTTC
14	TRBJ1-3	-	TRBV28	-	CASSSTSSGNTIYF	TGTGCCAGCAGCAGCACCAGCTCTGGAAACACCATATATTTT
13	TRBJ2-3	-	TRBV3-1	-	CASGESGADTQYF	TGTGCCAGTGGGGAGTCGGGCGCAGATACGCAGTATTTT
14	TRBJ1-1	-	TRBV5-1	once	CATFAGPMDTEAFF	TGCGCCACCTTTGCCGGACCCATGGACACTGAAGCTTTCTTT
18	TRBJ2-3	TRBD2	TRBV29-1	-	CSDRGWTSGRLVTDTQYF	TGCAGCGACCGGGGTTGGACTAGCGGGAGACTTGTCACAGATACGCAGTATTTT
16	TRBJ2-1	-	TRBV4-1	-	CASSQGGAEPYNEQFF	TGCGCCAGCAGCCAAGGAGGAGCGGAACCCTACAATGAGCAGTTCTTC
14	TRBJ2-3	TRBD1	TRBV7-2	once	CASSSRDRVDTQYF	TGTGCCAGCAGCTCCCGGGACAGGGTGGATACGCAGTATTTT
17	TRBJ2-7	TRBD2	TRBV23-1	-	CASGLGLAGVRSYEQYF	TGCGCCAGCGGCTTGGGACTAGCGGGAGTTAGATCCTACGAGCAGTACTTC
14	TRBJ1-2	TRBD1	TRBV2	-	CASSEARGQGRPTF	TGTGCCAGCAGTGAAGCCAGGGGACAGGGGCGTCCCACCTTC
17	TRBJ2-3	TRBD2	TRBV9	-	CASSVEAGALGTDTQYF	TGTGCCAGCAGCGTAGAGGCGGGAGCCTTGGGCACAGATACGCAGTATTTT
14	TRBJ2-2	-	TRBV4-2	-	CASSQEIRGGELFF	TGTGCCAGCAGCCAAGAGATTCGGGGCGGGGAGCTGTTTTTT
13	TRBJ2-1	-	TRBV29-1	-	CSVAQDSYNEQFF	TGCAGCGTTGCCCAGGACTCTTACAATGAGCAGTTCTTC
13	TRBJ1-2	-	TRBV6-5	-	CASSFTESYGYTF	TGTGCCAGCAGTTTTACGGAGTCCTATGGCTACACCTTC
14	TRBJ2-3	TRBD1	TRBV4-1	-	CASSRDRLTDTQYF	TGCGCCAGCAGCCGGGACAGACTCACAGATACGCAGTATTTT
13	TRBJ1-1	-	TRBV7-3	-	CASSSRMNTEAFF	TGTGCCAGCAGCTCCCGCATGAACACTGAAGCTTTCTTT
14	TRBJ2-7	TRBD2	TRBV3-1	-	CASRVSGNSYEQYF	TGTGCCAGCCGGGTTAGCGGGAACTCCTACGAGCAGTACTTC